Sequencing of this T cell receptor (beta chain) was carried out in a study of blood T cells in healthy people across ages. Overall study results and limits: The unsorted PBMCs prevented any conclusive comparison of naive versus antigen-experienced cells. The fall in TCR beta diversity per million T cells was roughly linear with age.

A second PCR, run for roughly 7 to 12 cycles, used a sample-barcoded 5' primer plus a J-beta primer mix. TCRdb processed the 5' RACE reads anew with MiXCR; each CDR3 protein has one entry. The sample gives about 800,000 distinct CDR3 sequences, around a quarter of which show up once; under 4% is in the top ten. The germline V gene encodes CDR1 PRHDT and CDR2 FYEKMQ (reference sequence). This CDR3 region has 15 residues. This clonotype has only a few counts. Its antigen is unknown. A junction boundary mismatches the germline segment, possibly from a read error. This sample was also put to use in a study of T cells of mothers and their children. From that report: Sample barcodes plus 2-4 random nucleotides came from the M1S primer.

The origin of this receptor is a boy aged 5-17 years in good health. The sample was blood. This rearrangement joins TRBV13 to TRBJ2-7; 7 nucleotides line up with TRBD2. The CDR3 sequence: CASSSPSGLTYEQYF. CDR3 nucleotide sequence: TGTGCCAGCAGCTCTCCTAGCGGACTTACCTACGAGCAATACTTC.